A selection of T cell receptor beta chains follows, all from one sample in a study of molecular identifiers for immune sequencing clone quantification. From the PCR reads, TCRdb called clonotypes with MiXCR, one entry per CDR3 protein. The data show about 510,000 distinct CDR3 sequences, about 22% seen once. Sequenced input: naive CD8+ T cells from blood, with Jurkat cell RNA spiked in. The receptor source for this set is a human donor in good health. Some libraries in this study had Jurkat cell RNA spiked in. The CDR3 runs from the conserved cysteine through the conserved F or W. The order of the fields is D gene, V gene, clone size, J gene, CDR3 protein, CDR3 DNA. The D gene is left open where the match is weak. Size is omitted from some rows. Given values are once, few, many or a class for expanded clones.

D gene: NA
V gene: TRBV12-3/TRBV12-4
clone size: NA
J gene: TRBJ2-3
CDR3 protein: CASSLRPLNTDTQYF
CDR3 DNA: TGTGCCAGCAGTTTGAGACCCCTCAACACAGATACGCAGTATTTT

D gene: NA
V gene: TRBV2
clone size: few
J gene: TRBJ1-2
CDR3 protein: CASSEVSGIPLYGYTF
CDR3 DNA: TGTGCCAGCAGTGAAGTGTCTGGGATCCCTCTCTATGGCTACACCTTC

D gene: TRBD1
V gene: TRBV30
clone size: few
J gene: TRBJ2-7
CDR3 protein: CAWDRGDFHEQYF
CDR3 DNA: TGTGCCTGGGACAGGGGTGATTTTCACGAGCAGTACTTC

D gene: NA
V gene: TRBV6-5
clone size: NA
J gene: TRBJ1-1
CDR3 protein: CASSYGRNTEALF
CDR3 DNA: TGTGCCAGCAGTTATGGGCGGAACACTGAAGCTCTCTTT

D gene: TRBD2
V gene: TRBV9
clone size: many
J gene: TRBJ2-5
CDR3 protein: CASSAGGRYQETQYF
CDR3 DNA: TGTGCCAGCAGCGCCGGGGGGAGGTACCAAGAGACCCAGTACTTC

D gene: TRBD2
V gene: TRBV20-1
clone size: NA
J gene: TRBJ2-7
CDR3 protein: CSAKTSGFLYEQYF
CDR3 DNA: TGCAGTGCTAAGACTAGCGGGTTCCTCTACGAGCAGTACTTC

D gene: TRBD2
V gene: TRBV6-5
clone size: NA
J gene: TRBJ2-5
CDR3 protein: CASSQTSGSPETQYF
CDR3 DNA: TGTGCCAGCAGCCAAACTAGCGGGAGCCCAGAGACCCAGTACTTC

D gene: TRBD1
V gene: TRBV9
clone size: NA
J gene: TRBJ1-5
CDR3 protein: CASSEGAGGQPQHF
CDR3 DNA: TGTGCCAGCAGCGAAGGGGCAGGGGGTCAGCCCCAGCATTTT

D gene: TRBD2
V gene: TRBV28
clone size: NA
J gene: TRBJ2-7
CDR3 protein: CASSPPRVAGRYEQYF
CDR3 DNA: TGTGCCAGCAGTCCCCCACGGGTAGCGGGTCGTTACGAGCAGTACTTC

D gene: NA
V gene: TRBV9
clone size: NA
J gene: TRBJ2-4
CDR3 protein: CASVPQLAKNIQYF
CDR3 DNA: TGTGCCAGCGTTCCCCAGTTAGCCAAAAACATTCAGTACTTC

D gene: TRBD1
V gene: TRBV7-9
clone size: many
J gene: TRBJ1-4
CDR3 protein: CASSATTGDEKLFF
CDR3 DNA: TGTGCCAGCAGCGCAACTACAGGGGATGAAAAACTGTTTTTT

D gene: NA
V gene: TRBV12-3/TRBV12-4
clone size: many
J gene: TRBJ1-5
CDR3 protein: CASSSGHSYASNQPQHF
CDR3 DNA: TGTGCCAGCAGTTCCGGACATTCGTATGCTAGCAATCAGCCCCAGCATTTT

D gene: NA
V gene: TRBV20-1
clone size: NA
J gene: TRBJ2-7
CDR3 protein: CSLGRGFCEQYF
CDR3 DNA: TGCAGCCTGGGACGGGGGTTCTGCGAGCAGTACTTC

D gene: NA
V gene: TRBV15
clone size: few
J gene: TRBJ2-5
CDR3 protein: CATSRRKTRLEQETQYF
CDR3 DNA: TGTGCCACCAGCAGACGCAAGACACGTCTAGAACAAGAGACCCAGTACTTC

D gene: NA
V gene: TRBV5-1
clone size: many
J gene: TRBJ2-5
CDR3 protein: CASSPYPTDRETQYF
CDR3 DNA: TGCGCCAGCAGCCCCTACCCGACGGACCGAGAGACCCAGTACTTC

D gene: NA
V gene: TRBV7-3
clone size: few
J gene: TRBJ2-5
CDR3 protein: CASSSIEGETQYF
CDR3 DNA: TGTGCCAGCAGCTCGATCGAGGGAGAGACCCAGTACTTC

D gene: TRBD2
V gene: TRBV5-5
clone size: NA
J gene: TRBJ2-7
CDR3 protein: CASSLVQGGGRDEQYF
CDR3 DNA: TGTGCCAGCAGCTTGGTTCAGGGCGGGGGTCGGGACGAGCAGTACTTC

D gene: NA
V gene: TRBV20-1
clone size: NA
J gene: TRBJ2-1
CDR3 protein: CSARASGALYNEQFF
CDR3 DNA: TGCAGTGCTAGAGCGAGCGGAGCCCTTTACAATGAGCAGTTCTTC

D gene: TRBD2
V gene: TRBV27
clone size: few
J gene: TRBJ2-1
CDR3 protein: CASTPLGTSGNYNEQFF
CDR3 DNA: TGTGCCAGCACTCCACTTGGGACTAGCGGAAATTACAATGAGCAGTTCTTC

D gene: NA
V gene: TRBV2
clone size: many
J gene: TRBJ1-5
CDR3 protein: CASSDSGIQPQHF
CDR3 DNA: TGTGCCAGCAGTGATAGTGGGATCCAGCCCCAGCATTTT

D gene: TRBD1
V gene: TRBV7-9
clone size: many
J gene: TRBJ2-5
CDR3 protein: CASSLVADREREETQYF
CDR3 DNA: TGTGCCAGCAGCTTAGTAGCCGACAGGGAACGAGAGGAGACCCAGTACTTC

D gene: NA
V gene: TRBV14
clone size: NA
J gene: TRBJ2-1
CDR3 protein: CASSTLGGSYNEQFF
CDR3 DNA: TGTGCCAGCAGCACCCTCGGGGGATCCTACAATGAGCAGTTCTTC

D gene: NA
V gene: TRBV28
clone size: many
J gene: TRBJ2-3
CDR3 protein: CASSLGSSSTDTQYF
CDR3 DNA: TGTGCCAGCAGTTTGGGCTCCTCTAGCACAGATACGCAGTATTTT

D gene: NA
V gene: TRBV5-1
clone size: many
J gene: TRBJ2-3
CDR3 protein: CASSWTATDTQYF
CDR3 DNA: TGCGCCAGCAGCTGGACTGCCACAGATACGCAGTATTTT